This T cell receptor (beta chain) was sequenced for a study of CXCR3-negative and CXCR3-positive naive CD8 T cells. Germline loops: CDR1 KGHDR, CDR2 SFDVKD. The CDR3 runs to 15 residues. Naive CD8+ T cells carried a CD45RO-CCR7+CD27+CD95- phenotype. It was by 5' RACE with UMI labels that the TRB cDNA libraries were prepared. TCRdb re-called the 5' RACE reads; one entry per CDR3 protein, DNA not given. Reported are approximately 120,000 distinct CDR3 sequences; the ten largest clones contain approximately 0.38%. The study, taken as a whole, reports: CXCR3-expressing naive cells carried TRB CDR3s more hydrophobic than those of CXCR3-negative naive cells. Cryopreserved PBMCs had partly decreased CXCR3 expression; fresh PBMCs were used in most assays. Similar TRBV-TRBJ gene usage was seen in naive CXCR3-negative and CXCR3-positive cells, but not in memory cells. Relative to memory CD8+ cells, whose diversity was much lower, both naive subsets had comparably high diversity.

A remark on this clonotype: Its specificity is unknown.

Sequencing was done on a sample of naive CXCR3+ CD8+ T cells from blood. Subset described: CD45RO-CCR7+CD27+CD95- naive CD8+ T cells expressing CXCR3 (TNR3+). V gene TRBV24-1 combines with J gene TRBJ2-7; as DNA is missing, the TRBD1 call by TCRdb cannot be tested. This clonotype was obtained from a human donor in good health. Some clones in this sample may be carry-over from other donors' samples. This CDR3 reads CATSDFMRGSGEQYF.